Reported below is one T cell receptor beta chain. The data were produced by immunoSEQ multiplex PCR, yet TCRdb's version contains in-frame clones alone and is incomplete. The table has fewer than 70,000 clones, about 88% seen once. This sample is drawn from a study of technical replicates of blood from a handful of donors. Sequenced material: PBMCs. The sequence derives from a human donor in good health. Some clones in this sample may be carry-over from other donors' samples.

The CDR3 DNA reads as TGTGCCAGCAGTCGCCGGGACAGGGGTTCCACTGAAGCTTTCTTT. This encodes CASSRRDRGSTEAFF. The genes are TRBV6-5 and TRBJ1-1, with 10 bases matching TRBD1. V dropped 5 bases and J dropped 4; count of bases not matched to a gene: 7. The germline V gene encodes CDR1 MNHEY and CDR2 SVGAGI. This CDR3 has 15 amino acids.